This passage covers 7 T cell receptor beta chains from one sample sequenced in a study of cytomegalovirus exposure and HLA in healthy donors. PCR was performed using 60 Vbeta and 13 Jbeta primers. Using immunoSEQ multiplex PCR, the repertoire was profiled, and TCRdb retains in-frame clones only, with some absent. The sample lists under 200,000 clones; roughly 73% were seen once. Input material: PBMCs. Every receptor here comes from a woman aged 25 to 45 in good health and CMV-seronegative.

This chain uses TRBV9 with TRBJ2-5; TRBD1 matches 8 bases. CDR1 is SGDLS and CDR2 is YYNGEE in the germline V gene. The J segment lost 9 bases and the V segment lost 0 bases, leaving 22 bases of the junction unmatched. The CDR3 sequence is 19 residues long. The CDR3 sequence: CASSVAWSRTGSKMGAQYF. The CDR3 DNA sequence: TGTGCCAGCAGCGTAGCTTGGTCAAGGACAGGGTCCAAGATGGGGGCCCAGTACTTC.

J is TRBJ2-7 and V is TRBV7-3; 7 bases align to TRBD2. The CDR3 is made up of 15 amino acids. The germline V gene encodes CDR1 SGHTA and CDR2 FQGTGA. V shed 2 bases and J 3 bases; nucleotides not matched to a gene: 7. The CDR3 DNA is TGTGCCAGCAGCTTAGTCGGCGGGAGAGGCTACGAGCAGTACTTC. Its protein product is CASSLVGGRGYEQYF.

The chain carries TRBV19 and TRBJ1-2; weak D call: TRBD1 (6 bases). V lost 3 bases and J lost 5, with 19 bases in between. CDR1 and CDR2 from the germline V gene are LNHDA and SQIVND (reference sequence). CDR3 size: 16 residues. The CDR3 DNA follows: TGTGCCAGTAGTATCTTAGTTGGCAGGGGAGGGTATGGCTACACCTTC. Translation gives CASSILVGRGGYGYTF.

This chain connects TRBV5-4 to TRBJ1-2, with 8 bases identical to TRBD1. The CDR3 spans 15 residues. The V and J ends lost 0 bases and 2 bases, in that order; junction bases with no gene match: 3. From germline, CDR1 is SGHNT and CDR2 YYREEE (reference sequence). DNA for the CDR3: TGTGCCAGCAGCTTGGCCGGACAGGGAAACTATGGCTACACCTTC. Protein sequence: CASSLAGQGNYGYTF.

The chain joins TRBV2 to TRBJ2-1; 13 bases line up with TRBD2. Germline loops: CDR1 SNHLY, CDR2 FYNNEI. CDR3 length: 16 amino acids. J was trimmed by 9 bases and V by 7 bases; bases with no gene match: 12. CDR3 loop: CASTLSRTSGRGEQFF. As DNA, the CDR3 is TGTGCCAGCACCCTATCTCGGACTAGCGGGAGAGGTGAGCAGTTCTTC.

The gene calls are TRBV30 and TRBJ2-6, with TRBD1 as a possible D gene (5 bases). The ends were cut back, 1 base at V and 4 bases at J, with 5 bases in the middle. Germline V gene lookup returns CDR1 GTSNPN and CDR2 SVGIG (reference sequence). There are 13 residues in the CDR3. In nucleotides, the CDR3 is TGTGCCTGGAGTGGGGGCGGGGCCAACGTCCTGACTTTC. The encoded protein is CAWSGGGANVLTF.

This clone appeared once. V and J are TRBV30 and TRBJ1-4; D uncertain. The germline V gene encodes CDR1 GTSNPN and CDR2 SVGIG (reference sequence). V gave up 3 bases and J gave up 5 bases, with 7 bases separating them. The CDR3 length is 12 residues. This CDR3 reads CAWRASNEKLFF. In nucleotides, the CDR3 is TGTGCCTGGAGGGCTTCGAATGAAAAACTGTTTTTT.